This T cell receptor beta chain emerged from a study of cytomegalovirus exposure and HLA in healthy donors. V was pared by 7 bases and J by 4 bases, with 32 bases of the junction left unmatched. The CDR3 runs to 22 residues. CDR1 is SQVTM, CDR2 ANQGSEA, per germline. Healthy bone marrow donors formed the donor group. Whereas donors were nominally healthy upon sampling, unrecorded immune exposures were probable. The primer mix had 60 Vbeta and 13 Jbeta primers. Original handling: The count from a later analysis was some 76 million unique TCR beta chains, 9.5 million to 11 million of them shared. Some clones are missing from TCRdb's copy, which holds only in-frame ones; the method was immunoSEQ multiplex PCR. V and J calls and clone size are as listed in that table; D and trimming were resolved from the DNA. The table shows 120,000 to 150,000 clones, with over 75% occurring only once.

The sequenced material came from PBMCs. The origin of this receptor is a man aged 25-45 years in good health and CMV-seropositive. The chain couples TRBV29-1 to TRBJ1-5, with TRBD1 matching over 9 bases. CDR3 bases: TGCAGCGCTGGGCGACAGGGGGGTTCTGGGCTAGGATGGGGAGAACTAAATCAGCCCCAGCATTTT. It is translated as CSAGRQGGSGLGWGELNQPQHF.